The rows below give T cell receptor beta chains drawn from one sample of a study of vaccination and CD4 T cells after COVID-19. TCRdb independently ran MiXCR on the PCR reads; one entry per CDR3 protein. The profile shows roughly 20,000 distinct CDR3 sequences, roughly 45% of them singletons. The antigens these receptors bind are not known. Here the sequenced sample was CD4+ T cells from blood, cultured in vitro, taken about 7 months after SARS-CoV-2 vaccination. Receptors were obtained from a human donor who had recovered from COVID-19. Each CDR3 is given with its conserved first and last residue. D genes are given only for firm matches. A row's size may be missing; if present it is once, few, many or a size class.

>TRBV6-1|TRBD1|.|TRBJ1-6
CASSDGQVQSPLHF
TGTGCCAGCAGTGATGGACAGGTGCAGTCACCCCTCCACTTT
>TRBV20-1|.|.|TRBJ1-1
CSERSPNTEAFF
TGCAGTGAAAGGTCCCCGAACACTGAAGCTTTCTTT
>TRBV7-9|.|.|TRBJ1-1
CASSLGGARGTEAFF
TGTGCCAGCAGCTTAGGGGGGGCGAGAGGCACTGAAGCTTTCTTT
>TRBV15|.|few|TRBJ2-3
CATSIPGGTDTQYF
TGTGCCACCAGCATTCCGGGTGGCACAGATACGCAGTATTTT
>TRBV20-1|.|few|TRBJ1-6
CSPKSGATVPLHF
TGCAGTCCAAAAAGTGGAGCAACGGTTCCCCTCCACTTT
>TRBV7-9|TRBD2|few|TRBJ2-5
CASSLGGSGSETQYF
TGTGCCAGCAGCCTAGGGGGTAGCGGGAGTGAGACCCAGTACTTC
>TRBV15|TRBD2|few|TRBJ2-1
CATSRELAGGFNEQFF
TGTGCCACCAGCAGAGAACTAGCGGGAGGATTCAATGAGCAGTTCTTC
>TRBV4-1|.|.|TRBJ2-5
CASSRPQETQYF
TGCGCCAGCAGCCGCCCACAAGAGACCCAGTACTTC
>TRBV20-1|TRBD2|once|TRBJ2-5
CSATSGSETQYF
TGCAGTGCTACTAGCGGGAGTGAGACCCAGTACTTC
>TRBV7-3|.|few|TRBJ2-5
CASSLAGDPGETQYF
TGTGCCAGCAGCCTCGCCGGGGACCCTGGGGAGACCCAGTACTTC
>TRBV4-1|TRBD1|.|TRBJ1-6
CASSQPGQGKFIHF
TGCGCCAGCAGCCAGCCGGGACAGGGGAAGTTTATCCACTTT
>TRBV20-1|TRBD2|.|TRBJ2-1
CSAREGLAGVNEQFF
TGCAGTGCTAGAGAGGGACTAGCGGGAGTCAATGAGCAGTTCTTC
>TRBV20-1|TRBD2|.|TRBJ2-3
CSAVRIAGGDTQYF
TGCAGTGCCGTGCGAATAGCGGGAGGAGATACGCAGTATTTT
>TRBV15|.|.|TRBJ1-5
CATSRERGLGQPQHF
TGTGCCACCAGCAGAGAGCGGGGTCTCGGTCAGCCCCAGCATTTT
>TRBV7-6|TRBD1|few|TRBJ1-1
CASSLEQGAPRVNTEAFF
TGTGCCAGCAGCTTAGAACAGGGGGCGCCCCGGGTGAACACTGAAGCTTTCTTT
>TRBV6-5|TRBD1|few|TRBJ1-5
CASSFRDSLNQPQHF
TGTGCCAGCAGTTTCCGGGACAGTCTAAATCAGCCCCAGCATTTT
>TRBV10-3|.|.|TRBJ2-5
CAISTREDRETQYF
TGTGCCATCAGTACCCGGGAGGACAGAGAGACCCAGTACTTC
>TRBV20-1|TRBD1|few|TRBJ1-5
CSARDPRDRGESSNQPQHF
TGCAGTGCTAGAGACCCCCGGGACAGGGGCGAGTCGAGCAATCAGCCCCAGCATTTT
>TRBV7-3|.|.|TRBJ2-1
CASSSPGRPYNEQFF
TGTGCCAGCAGCTCCCCGGGACGTCCCTACAATGAGCAGTTCTTC
>TRBV28|TRBD1|few|TRBJ2-7
CASTGGTGLGYEQYF
TGTGCCAGCACCGGGGGGACAGGGCTGGGGTACGAGCAGTACTTC
>TRBV20-1|.|few|TRBJ1-2
CSALYVGSDYGYTF
TGCAGTGCATTATACGTGGGCAGTGACTATGGCTACACCTTC
>TRBV20-1|TRBD1|few|TRBJ1-1
CSAGGQVVGAEAFF
TGCAGTGCTGGAGGACAGGTCGTTGGCGCTGAAGCTTTCTTT
>TRBV28|.|few|TRBJ1-2
CASSLAGYGYTF
TGTGCCAGCAGTTTGGCAGGTTATGGCTACACCTTC
>TRBV19|.|.|TRBJ2-7
CASSQNPGMTYEQYF
TGTGCCAGTAGCCAGAACCCCGGGATGACCTACGAGCAGTACTTC
>TRBV18|.|.|TRBJ2-7
CASSPTGITYEQYF
TGTGCCAGCTCACCGACGGGGATTACCTACGAGCAGTACTTC
>TRBV20-1|TRBD2|few|TRBJ2-5
CSASIAGALETQYF
TGCAGTGCTAGTATAGCGGGAGCTTTGGAGACCCAGTACTTC
>TRBV6-1|.|.|TRBJ2-6
CASSRDPPGSGANVLTF
TGTGCCAGCTCCCGCGATCCTCCAGGGTCTGGGGCCAACGTCCTGACTTTC
>TRBV7-3|TRBD2|once|TRBJ2-1
CASSPGLAVDEQFF
TGTGCCAGCAGCCCAGGACTAGCTGTGGATGAGCAGTTCTTC
>TRBV27|.|once|TRBJ2-1
CASRDRYNEQFF
TGTGCCAGCAGGGACCGTTACAATGAGCAGTTCTTC